This entry describes one T cell receptor (beta chain). These data belong to a study of T cell changes during pregnancy in multiple sclerosis. There are 14 residues in the CDR3. V dropped 1 base and J dropped 4 bases, with 7 bases sitting between them. Germline values: CDR1 SSHAT, CDR2 FNYEAQ (reference sequence). Some clones are missing from TCRdb's copy, which holds only in-frame ones; the method was immunoSEQ multiplex PCR. The data hold roughly 45,000 clones, with about nine tenths observed a single time. The sample consisted of CD8+ T cells from peripheral blood mononuclear cells, taken after pregnancy. The sequence came from a female donor with multiple sclerosis, enrolled in a pregnancy study. The rearrangement uses TRBV7-7 and TRBJ2-2; D remains unclear. The CDR3 sequence: CASSLGPGTGELFF. DNA of the CDR3: TGTGCCAGCAGCTTAGGGCCGGGCACCGGGGAGCTGTTTTTT.